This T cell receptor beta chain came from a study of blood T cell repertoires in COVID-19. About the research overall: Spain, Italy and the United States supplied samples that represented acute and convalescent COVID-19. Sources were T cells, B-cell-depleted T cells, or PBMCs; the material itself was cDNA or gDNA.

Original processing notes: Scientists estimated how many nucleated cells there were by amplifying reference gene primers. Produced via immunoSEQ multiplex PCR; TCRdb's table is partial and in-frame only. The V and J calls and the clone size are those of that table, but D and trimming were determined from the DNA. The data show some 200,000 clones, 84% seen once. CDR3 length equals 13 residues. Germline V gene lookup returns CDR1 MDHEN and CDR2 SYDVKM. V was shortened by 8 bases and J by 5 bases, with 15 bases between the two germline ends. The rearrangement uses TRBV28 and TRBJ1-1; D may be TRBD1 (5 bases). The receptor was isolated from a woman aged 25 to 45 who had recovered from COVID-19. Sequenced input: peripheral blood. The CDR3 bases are TGTGCCAGCGACCAGGGCTATCTGACTGAAGCTTTCTTT. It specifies CASDQGYLTEAFF.